The 8 T cell receptor beta chains presented below share a single source sample, sequenced in a study of shared clonotypes between healthy human individuals. The assay was immunoSEQ multiplex PCR, and TCRdb's table has in-frame clones only and misses some. The profile shows around 600,000 clones, 85% to 95% of them singletons. The naive CD8 subset, CD45RO-negative cells positively selected for CCR7, excluded terminally differentiated effector memory CD45RA+ cells. Sequencing was carried out using naive CD8+ T cells sorted from blood. The source of these receptors is a woman aged 25 to 39 in good health.

This chain links TRBV4-1 with TRBJ2-2, with no clear D. The V end lost 5 bases, the J end lost 1 base, and 5 bases lay between the germline ends. The V gene's germline CDR1 is MGHRA and CDR2 YSYEKL. This CDR3 has 13 amino acids. For the CDR3, the DNA is TGCGCCAGCAGCGTAGGGAACACCGGGGAGCTGTTTTTT. Amino acids: CASSVGNTGELFF.

The chain has TRBV5-4 and TRBJ1-1; TRBD1 aligns across 9 bases. Germline lookup yields CDR1 SGHNT and CDR2 YYREEE (reference sequence). Unmatched junction bases numbered 3, after V lost 5 bases and J lost 1 base. The CDR3 covers 14 residues. The CDR3 is CASRSQGANTEAFF. The CDR3, as DNA: TGTGCCAGCAGGTCACAGGGGGCGAACACTGAAGCTTTCTTT.

The chain employs TRBV19 and TRBJ1-1, with TRBD1 matching 7 bases. V shed 4 bases and J 1 base; nucleotides not matched to a gene: 3. Germline loops: CDR1 LNHDA, CDR2 SQIVND (reference sequence). The CDR3 totals 14 residues. This CDR3 is CASSTGGWNTEAFF. CDR3 DNA: TGTGCCAGTAGTACAGGGGGATGGAACACTGAAGCTTTCTTT.

The J gene is TRBJ2-1, the V gene TRBV19; no clear D. Germline V gives CDR1 LNHDA, CDR2 SQIVND (reference sequence). Deletions cut 4 bases from V and 5 bases from J, with 6 bases between. The CDR3 length is 12 residues. The CDR3 sequence is CASSTWDNEQFF. CDR3 nucleotide sequence: TGTGCCAGTAGTACGTGGGACAATGAGCAGTTCTTC. The whole variable domain, remainder taken from reference TRBV19 and TRBJ2-1, is DGGITQSPKYLFRKEGQNVTLSCEQNLNHDAMYWYRQDPGQGLRLIYYSQIVNDFQKGDIAEGYSVSREKKESFPLTVTSAQKNPTAFYLCASSTWDNEQFFGPGTRLTVL.

The chain recombines TRBV7-9 with TRBJ1-4; D unclear. CDR3 length: 14 residues. CDR1 SEHNR and CDR2 FQNEAQ come from the germline V gene (reference sequence). The ends were cut back, 3 bases at V and 5 bases at J, with 10 bases in the middle. In nucleotides, the CDR3 is TGTGCCAGCAGCTTCGGTCGGTACAATGAAAAACTGTTTTTT. Encoded protein: CASSFGRYNEKLFF.

The chain has TRBV2 and TRBJ2-1; TRBD2 matches 10 bases. Germline V CDR1 and CDR2: SNHLY, FYNNEI. The V gene end was trimmed by 3 bases and the J gene end by 9 bases; junction bases not matched to a gene: 11. This CDR3 contains 16 residues. The CDR3 DNA reads TGTGCCAGCAGTGAGGCGCTAGCGGGAGATAAGGGTGAGCAGTTCTTC. It encodes CASSEALAGDKGEQFF.

The rearrangement joins TRBV19 to TRBJ1-1; the D gene is possibly TRBD1 (6 bases). The CDR3 spans 13 residues. V lost 7 bases, J lost 5 bases, and 14 bases lay in between. Germline CDR1 is LNHDA and CDR2 is SQIVND (reference sequence). The CDR3 is CASNAGVATEAFF. The DNA for the CDR3 is TGTGCCAGTAATGCAGGGGTCGCGACTGAAGCTTTCTTT. The full variable domain, completed using reference TRBV19 and TRBJ1-1, is DGGITQSPKYLFRKEGQNVTLSCEQNLNHDAMYWYRQDPGQGLRLIYYSQIVNDFQKGDIAEGYSVSREKKESFPLTVTSAQKNPTAFYLCASNAGVATEAFFGQGTRLTVV.

Notes on this clone: Other DNA sequences in the same sample also yield this CDR3. The chain recombines TRBV27 with TRBJ1-2; D gene uncertain. The CDR3 is made up of 11 amino acids. V lost 6 bases and J lost 7, with 9 bases in between. Germline V gene data show CDR1 as MNHEY and CDR2 as SMNVEV (reference sequence). The CDR3 sequence is CASSGGGGYTF. Written as DNA, the CDR3 is TGTGCCAGCAGCGGCGGTGGTGGCTACACCTTC.